This entry describes one TCR beta chain. Its target is unknown. The donors were in the 120-subject validation cohort, distinct from the roughly 600-subject first cohort. The data belong to a study of cytomegalovirus exposure and HLA in healthy donors. Study results and limitations: Specific recognition of CMV antigens was confirmed in vitro for a few chains (all CMV-associated).

Some clones are missing from TCRdb's copy, which holds only in-frame ones; the method was immunoSEQ multiplex PCR. Here the sample spans fewer than 90,000 clones, approximately 94% being singletons. The CDR3 spans 15 residues. Germline V lookup: CDR1 MNHEY, CDR2 SVGAGI. The ends were cut back, 0 bases at V and 0 bases at J, with 9 bases in the middle. The sequence came from a woman younger than 35 in good health and CMV-seropositive. The genes are TRBV6-5 and TRBJ2-7; perhaps TRBD1 as D (5 bases). The sequencing sample was made of PBMCs. For the CDR3, the DNA is TGTGCCAGCAGTTACTCGACAGCCTACTCCTACGAGCAGTACTTC. It specifies CASSYSTAYSYEQYF.